This paragraph covers one T cell receptor (beta chain) sequence. Original data processing: The authors estimated nucleated cell counts from reference gene primer amplification. The data were produced by immunoSEQ multiplex PCR, yet TCRdb's version contains in-frame clones alone and is incomplete. The V and J calls and clone size were taken over from that table, and D and trimming were inferred from the DNA. The table lists 150,000 to 200,000 clones, 75% to 85% of them singletons. The sample originates from a study of blood T cell repertoires in COVID-19. Study in general: Samples came from the United States, Italy and Spain, spanning acute and convalescent COVID-19.

Recruited during active infection, patients (from Seattle) were subsequently followed longitudinally. In germline, CDR1 is LGHDT, CDR2 YNNKEL (reference sequence). V lost 1 base and J lost 5; bases outside the gene matches: 4. The CDR3 spans 14 residues. Sequenced material: peripheral blood. The rearrangement links TRBV3-1 (or the pseudogene TRBV3-2) to TRBJ2-7; TRBD1 aligns across 8 bases. This receptor was taken from a woman in her thirties or forties with COVID-19, enrolled during active disease. The CDR3 here is CASSQAGGIHEQYF. The CDR3 nucleotides are TGTGCCAGCAGCCAAGCAGGGGGCATCCACGAGCAGTACTTC.